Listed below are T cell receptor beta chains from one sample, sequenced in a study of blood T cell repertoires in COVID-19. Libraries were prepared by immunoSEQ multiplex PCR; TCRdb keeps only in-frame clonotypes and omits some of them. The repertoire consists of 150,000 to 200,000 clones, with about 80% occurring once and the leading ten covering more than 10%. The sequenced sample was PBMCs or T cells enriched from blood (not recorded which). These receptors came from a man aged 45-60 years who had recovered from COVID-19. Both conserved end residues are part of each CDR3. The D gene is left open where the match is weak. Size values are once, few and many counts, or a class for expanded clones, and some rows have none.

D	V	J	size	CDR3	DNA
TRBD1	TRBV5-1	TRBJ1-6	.	CASSQQGQDSPLHF	TGCGCCAGCAGCCAACAGGGACAGGACTCACCCCTCCACTTT
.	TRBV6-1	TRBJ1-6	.	CASSELERRSPLHF	TGTGCCAGCAGTGAGTTGGAGAGGCGATCACCCCTCCACTTT
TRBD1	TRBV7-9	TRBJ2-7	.	CASSLYPPGQGVYEQYF	TGTGCCAGCAGCTTATACCCCCCTGGACAGGGGGTGTACGAGCAGTACTTC
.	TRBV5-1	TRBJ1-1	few	CASSLTPLRGTEAFF	TGCGCCAGCAGCCTCACCCCCTTAAGGGGCACTGAAGCTTTCTTT
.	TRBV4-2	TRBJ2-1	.	CASSQGRDSFNEQFF	TGTGCCAGCAGCCAAGGGAGGGACAGCTTCAATGAGCAGTTCTTC
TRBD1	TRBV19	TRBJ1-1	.	CASSWDRGTTEAFF	TGTGCCAGTAGCTGGGACAGGGGGACCACTGAAGCTTTCTTT
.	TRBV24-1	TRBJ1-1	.	CATSDLAGAKNTEAFF	TGTGCCACCAGTGATTTGGCAGGGGCAAAAAACACTGAAGCTTTCTTT
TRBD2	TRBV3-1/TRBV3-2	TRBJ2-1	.	CASSHGTRVFGREQFF	TGTGCCAGCAGCCACGGGACTAGAGTTTTCGGGAGGGAGCAGTTCTTC
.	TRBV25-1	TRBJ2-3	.	CASSGGRDTQYF	TGTGCCAGCAGTGGCGGAAGAGATACGCAGTATTTT
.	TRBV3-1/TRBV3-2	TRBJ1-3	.	CASSQRNGDTIYF	TGTGCCAGCAGCCAGAGGAACGGGGACACCATATATTTT
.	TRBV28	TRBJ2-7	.	CASGQGVDEQYF	TGTGCCAGCGGGCAGGGTGTAGACGAGCAGTACTTC
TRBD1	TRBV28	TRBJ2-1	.	CASSFAGQGALNEQFF	TGTGCCAGCAGTTTTGCGGGACAGGGGGCGCTTAATGAGCAGTTCTTC
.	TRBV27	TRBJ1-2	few	CASSFGAGNYGYTF	TGTGCCAGCAGTTTTGGGGCAGGGAACTATGGCTACACCTTC
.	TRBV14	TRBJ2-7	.	CASSQERDRVWHEQYF	TGTGCCAGCAGCCAAGAGAGAGACAGAGTGTGGCACGAGCAGTACTTC
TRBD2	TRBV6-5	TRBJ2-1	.	CASAPGGHEQFF	TGTGCCAGCGCCCCGGGAGGGCATGAGCAGTTCTTC
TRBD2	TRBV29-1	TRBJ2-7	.	CSAGLAPLTEQYF	TGCAGCGCCGGACTAGCACCTCTTACCGAGCAGTACTTC
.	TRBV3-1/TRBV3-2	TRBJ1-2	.	CASSQRPDSGYGYTF	TGTGCCAGCAGCCAACGACCAGACAGTGGCTATGGCTACACCTTC
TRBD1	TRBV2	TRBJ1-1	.	CASSGTGRHAFF	TGTGCCAGCAGTGGGACAGGGCGGCATGCTTTCTTT
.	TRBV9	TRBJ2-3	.	CASSAVQGLQYF	TGTGCCAGCAGCGCAGTACAGGGTCTGCAGTATTTT
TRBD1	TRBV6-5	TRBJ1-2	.	CASRRWTGTYGYTF	TGTGCCAGCAGGCGATGGACAGGGACGTATGGCTACACCTTC
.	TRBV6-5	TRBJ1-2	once	CASGRGGYGYTF	TGTGCCAGCGGTCGGGGTGGCTATGGCTACACCTTC
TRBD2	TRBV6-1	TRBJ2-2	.	CASSGGLAGWRTGELFF	TGTGCCAGCAGTGGCGGACTAGCGGGGTGGCGCACCGGGGAGCTGTTTTTT
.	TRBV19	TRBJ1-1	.	CASVYRSEAFF	TGTGCCAGTGTCTACAGATCTGAAGCTTTCTTT
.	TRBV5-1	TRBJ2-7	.	CASSLAGSSYEQYF	TGCGCCAGCAGCTTGGCCGGTAGCTCCTACGAGCAGTACTTC
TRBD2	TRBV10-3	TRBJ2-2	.	CAISGLAGASEVGELFF	TGTGCCATCAGTGGACTAGCGGGGGCCTCGGAAGTCGGGGAGCTGTTTTTT
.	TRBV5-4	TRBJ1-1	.	CASSPGATEAFF	TGTGCCAGCAGCCCCGGAGCCACTGAAGCTTTCTTT
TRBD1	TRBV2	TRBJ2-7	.	CASMGTGTPTSSYEQYF	TGTGCCAGCATGGGGACAGGGACTCCTACTAGCTCCTACGAGCAGTACTTC
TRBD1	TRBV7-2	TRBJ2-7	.	CASRKGQPRYEQYF	TGTGCCAGCAGGAAGGGACAGCCAAGGTACGAGCAGTACTTC
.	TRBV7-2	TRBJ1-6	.	CASSLEGSSYNSPLHF	TGTGCCAGCAGCTTAGAAGGGAGCTCCTATAATTCACCCCTCCACTTT
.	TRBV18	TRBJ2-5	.	CASSPEETQYF	TGTGCCAGCTCACCGGAGGAGACCCAGTACTTC
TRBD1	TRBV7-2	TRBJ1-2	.	CASSYSGTGIGGYTF	TGTGCCAGCAGCTATTCCGGGACAGGGATCGGGGGCTACACCTTC
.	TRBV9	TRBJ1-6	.	CASSVSGGGALEGLHF	TGTGCCAGCAGCGTAAGTGGCGGGGGGGCCCTGGAGGGCCTCCACTTT
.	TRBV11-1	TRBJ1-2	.	CASSFTLGGAYGYTF	TGTGCCAGCAGCTTCACGCTTGGGGGCGCCTATGGCTACACCTTC
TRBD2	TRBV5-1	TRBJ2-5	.	CASSPGLAGGPGGETQYF	TGCGCCAGCAGCCCAGGACTAGCGGGGGGGCCGGGTGGAGAGACCCAGTACTTC
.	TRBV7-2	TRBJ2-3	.	CASSFRGATDTQYF	TGTGCCAGCAGCTTTCGGGGGGCGACAGATACGCAGTATTTT
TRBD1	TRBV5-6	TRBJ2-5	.	CASRTRTGGDLETQYF	TGTGCCAGCAGAACCAGGACAGGGGGGGACCTAGAGACCCAGTACTTC
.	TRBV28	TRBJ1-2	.	CASSLNGVVSGYTF	TGTGCCAGCAGTTTAAACGGGGTGGTTTCTGGCTACACCTTC
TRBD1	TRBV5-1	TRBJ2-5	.	CASSGQGQETQYF	TGCGCCAGCAGCGGACAGGGGCAAGAGACCCAGTACTTC
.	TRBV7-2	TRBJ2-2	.	CASSLNYADTGELFF	TGTGCCAGCAGCTTAAACTACGCGGACACCGGGGAGCTGTTTTTT
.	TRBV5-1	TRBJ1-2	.	CASSSQGSDGYTF	TGCGCCAGCAGCTCCCAGGGGTCGGATGGCTACACCTTC
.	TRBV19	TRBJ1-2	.	CASSIPDRGYTF	TGTGCCAGTAGCATACCCGACAGGGGCTACACCTTC
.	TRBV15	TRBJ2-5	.	CATSNTLGGFGETQYF	TGTGCCACCAGCAACACCCTTGGAGGGTTTGGGGAGACCCAGTACTTC
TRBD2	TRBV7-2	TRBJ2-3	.	CASSAKPGLDTDTQYF	TGTGCCAGCAGCGCGAAACCGGGACTAGATACAGATACGCAGTATTTT